The following is a T cell receptor beta chain sequence with its context. The antigen is not known. The data were taken from a study of T cell responses to AZD1222 COVID-19 vaccine. TCRdb's copy holds only in-frame clones and misses some; the assay was immunoSEQ multiplex PCR. Of some 150,000 clones listed, just over 90% are singletons. General study findings and limits: Donors were mostly white British, more females; clonal diversity possibly underestimated.

Trimming removed 3 bases at V and 5 bases at J, with 8 bases between. The CDR3 length is 13 residues. Per germline, CDR1 KGHSH and CDR2 LQKENI. The J gene is TRBJ2-1, the V gene TRBV18, with no clear D. The material sequenced was peripheral blood, taken on day 0 of AZD1222 vaccination. The receptor's source is an adult in good health. CDR3 sequence: CASSPRQDNEQFF. The CDR3 region has the DNA TGTGCCAGCTCACCGCGGCAAGACAATGAGCAGTTCTTC.